This is a list of T cell receptor beta chains from one sample in a study of long-term antiretroviral therapy in people with HIV. The protocol was immunoSEQ multiplex PCR, while the TCRdb copy is restricted to in-frame clones and leaves out a portion. The table has about 24,000 clones, around 81% seen once. This material consisted of unsorted PBMCs, taken at the start of antiretroviral therapy, before treatment. All receptors come from a woman between 18 and 30 years old with HIV. Both conserved end residues are part of each CDR3. A D gene is named only where the DNA matches it firmly. For some rows the clone size is stated as once, few or many, or as a class when expanded; others skip it.

clone size	J gene	V gene	D gene	CDR3 protein	CDR3 DNA
-	TRBJ1-3	TRBV19	-	CASAVGDSGNTIYF	TGTGCCAGTGCAGTCGGTGACTCTGGAAACACCATATATTTT
-	TRBJ2-7	TRBV27	-	CASSLRDPSYEQYF	TGTGCCAGCAGTTTGCGGGACCCATCCTACGAGCAGTACTTC
-	TRBJ1-6	TRBV9	-	CASSADPVSNSPLHF	TGTGCCAGCAGCGCAGACCCAGTGAGCAATTCACCCCTCCACTTT
-	TRBJ2-7	TRBV14	-	CASSPGQSLRQYF	TGTGCCAGCAGCCCCGGACAGAGCCTACGCCAGTACTTC
few	TRBJ2-7	TRBV2	TRBD1	CASSERQGSYEQYF	TGTGCCAGCAGTGAACGACAGGGTTCCTACGAGCAGTACTTC
-	TRBJ2-3	TRBV19	TRBD2	CASSIGSGSADTQYF	TGTGCCAGTAGTATAGGGAGCGGGAGTGCAGATACGCAGTATTTT
-	TRBJ2-1	TRBV7-7	-	CASSLGLASFDEQFF	TGTGCTAGCAGCTTAGGTCTAGCTAGTTTCGATGAGCAGTTCTTC
-	TRBJ2-3	TRBV5-6	TRBD2	CASSLVRRGGPDTQYF	TGTGCCAGCAGCTTGGTACGGCGGGGGGGACCAGATACGCAGTATTTT
-	TRBJ2-3	TRBV5-1	TRBD1	CASSQMETGYSTDTQYF	TGCGCCAGCAGCCAAATGGAGACAGGGTATAGCACAGATACGCAGTATTTT
-	TRBJ1-5	TRBV5-6	TRBD1	CASSLEDRHQPQHF	TGTGCCAGCAGCTTGGAGGACAGGCATCAGCCCCAGCATTTT